The 14 T cell receptor beta chains below all came from one sample that was sequenced in a study of blood T cell repertoires in COVID-19. TCRdb's copy holds only in-frame clones and misses some; the assay was immunoSEQ multiplex PCR. The data show tens of thousands of clones, 85% to 95% seen once. Sequenced: peripheral blood. The receptors were gathered from a man aged 55 to 70 with active or convalescent COVID-19.

The CDR3 DNA reads TGTGCCACCAGTATGCACCGGGACAGGGCGGACACTGAAGCTTTCTTT. This sequence encodes CATSMHRDRADTEAFF. The chain links TRBV24-1 to TRBJ1-1; 9 positions agree with TRBD1. Looked up from germline, CDR1 is KGHDR and CDR2 is SFDVKD. V shed 6 bases, J shed 3 bases, and the junction held 10 bases outside the gene matches. This CDR3 is 16 amino acids long.

V and J are TRBV5-8 and TRBJ1-3, with 7 bases matching TRBD1. The germline gives CDR1 SGHTS, CDR2 YDEGEE. CDR3 length: 14 amino acids. V was clipped by 1 base and J by 4 bases; unmatched bases: 2. CDR3 sequence (DNA): TGTGCCAGCAGCTTGAGGGGGCTAGGAAACACCATATATTTT. Translated, it gives CASSLRGLGNTIYF.

The chain links TRBV19 to TRBJ1-4; D is unclear. The CDR3 consists of 15 residues. The V end was cut by 2 bases, the J end by 1 base, with 8 bases between. From germline, CDR1 is LNHDA and CDR2 SQIVND (reference sequence). DNA for the CDR3: TGTGCCAGTAGTATATGGGAGGGAACTAATGAAAAACTGTTTTTT. Translated: CASSIWEGTNEKLFF.

V is TRBV28 and J is TRBJ1-5, with D unresolved. Germline lookup yields CDR1 MDHEN and CDR2 SYDVKM. Deletions cut 5 bases from V and 0 bases from J, with 20 bases between. The CDR3 has 18 residues. CDR3 sequence reads: CASSLGTEGLSSNQPQHF. CDR3 nucleotide sequence: TGTGCCAGCAGTCTAGGCACTGAAGGTTTATCTAGCAATCAGCCCCAGCATTTT.

The count of this clone is one. V usage is TRBV28 and J usage is TRBJ1-1; a weak D match, TRBD1 (6 bases). The germline V gene encodes CDR1 MDHEN and CDR2 SYDVKM. The V gene lost 2 bases and the J gene lost 6 bases, with 13 bases spanning the gap. This CDR3 comprises 14 residues. The chain's CDR3 is CASSLTDRWAEAFF. CDR3 sequence (DNA): TGTGCCAGCAGTTTAACCGACAGGTGGGCTGAAGCTTTCTTT. Filled out from reference TRBV28 and TRBJ1-1, the complete variable domain reads DVKVTQSSRYLVKRTGEKVFLECVQDMDHENMFWYRQDPGLGLRLIYFSYDVKMKEKGDIPEGYSVSREKKERFSLILESASTNQTSMYLCASSLTDRWAEAFFGQGTRLTVV.

This chain joins TRBV3-1 (or the pseudogene TRBV3-2) and TRBJ1-1; a possible D gene is TRBD1 (5 bases). CDR3 length: 14 residues. V gave up 5 bases and J gave up 1 base, with 11 bases separating them. Germline CDR1 is LGHDT and CDR2 is YNNKEL (reference sequence). The CDR3 loop is CASSVPGGNTEAFF. In DNA form, the CDR3 reads TGTGCCAGCAGCGTGCCCGGGGGGAACACTGAAGCTTTCTTT.

The CDR3, as DNA: TGTGCCACCAGTGATTTGTCGGGAGGGTCCTACAATGAGCAGTTCTTC. As protein: CATSDLSGGSYNEQFF. The V gene is TRBV24-1, the J gene TRBJ2-1; 8 nucleotides align to TRBD2. Germline CDR1 KGHDR, CDR2 SFDVKD. Losses at the gene ends were 0 bases for V and 1 base for J; bases not matched to a gene: 1. The CDR3 totals 16 residues.

This chain links TRBV5-4 with TRBJ1-2; TRBD1 might be the D (5 bases). The germline V gene has CDR1 SGHNT and CDR2 YYREEE (reference sequence). The CDR3 is 14 amino acids. The ends were cut back, 0 bases at V and 8 bases at J, with 14 bases in the middle. This chain's CDR3 is CASSLANRGEGYTF. The CDR3 DNA reads as TGTGCCAGCAGCTTGGCCAATAGGGGTGAAGGCTACACCTTC.

The rearrangement joins TRBV18 to TRBJ2-7; tentatively, D is TRBD2 (5 bases). The CDR3 consists of 15 residues. CDR1 is KGHSH, CDR2 LQKENI, per germline. Trimming removed 3 bases at V and 4 bases at J, with 16 bases between. CDR3: CASSPREPRRYEQYF. The CDR3 DNA follows: TGTGCCAGCTCACCCCGGGAACCCCGTAGGTACGAGCAGTACTTC.

The J gene is TRBJ1-6, the V gene TRBV27; 7 nucleotides match TRBD1. CDR1 is MNHEY, CDR2 SMNVEV, per germline (reference sequence). This CDR3 spans 15 amino acids. Germline trimming cut 6 bases from V and 9 bases from J; bases unmatched to any gene: 11. CDR3 protein: CASRGYRGGFSPLHF. The CDR3 coding sequence is TGTGCCAGCAGGGGATACAGGGGTGGGTTTTCACCCCTCCACTTT.

The V call is TRBV19, the J call TRBJ2-5; D not resolved. V gave up 3 bases and J gave up 2 bases, with 10 bases separating them. This CDR3 has 14 amino acids. Germline CDR1 reads LNHDA; CDR2 reads SQIVND (reference sequence). DNA of the CDR3: TGTGCCAGTAGTATGTTCCGGTCTCAAGAGACCCAGTACTTC. Translating it yields CASSMFRSQETQYF.

This chain joins TRBV3-1 (or the pseudogene TRBV3-2) and TRBJ1-2; 7 nucleotides line up with TRBD1. V was pared by 1 base and J by 8 bases, with 10 bases of the junction left unmatched. CDR1 is LGHDT, CDR2 YNNKEL, per germline (reference sequence). The CDR3 sequence is 15 residues long. The CDR3 here is CASSQGGQARSGYTF. The CDR3 bases are TGTGCCAGCAGCCAAGGAGGACAGGCCCGATCGGGCTACACCTTC.

The chain carries TRBV11-2 and TRBJ1-3; D gene ambiguous. CDR1 SGHAT and CDR2 FQNNGV come from the germline V gene. Trimming cost V 6 bases and J 4 bases, with 19 bases left between them. The CDR3 length is 16 residues. CDR3 region: CASRPRRAIGGNTIYF. The CDR3 bases are TGTGCCAGCAGACCGAGGAGGGCGATCGGGGGAAACACCATATATTTT.

This chain uses TRBV7-9 with TRBJ1-4; perhaps TRBD1 as D (5 bases). Germline CDR1 reads SEHNR; CDR2 reads FQNEAQ (reference sequence). This CDR3 is 14 amino acids long. V was shortened by 3 bases and J by 4 bases, with 9 bases between the two germline ends. CDR3: CASSFIGVNEKLFF. In DNA, the CDR3 is TGTGCCAGCAGCTTCATAGGGGTTAATGAAAAACTGTTTTTT.